This T cell receptor (beta chain) was identified during a study of T cells in Graves' hyperthyroidism and ophthalmopathy. Whole-study findings and limits: Blood also held most thyroid clonotypes expanded beyond 0.001. With a median lead of about six months before onset, the model predicted ophthalmopathy.

The ends lost 5 bases at V and 2 bases at J; junction bases unmatched: 16. Looked up from germline, CDR1 is DFQATT and CDR2 is SNEGSKA (reference sequence). The CDR3 is 18 amino acids. This clonotype was counted at least ten times. Its antigen is unidentified. The CDR3 regions of TCR beta were amplified from RNA transcripts. Carried out on the TCR CDR3, a first-round RT-PCR used the HTBI primer set. TCRdb re-called the multiplex PCR reads through MiXCR, storing one row per CDR3 protein. The data hold about 560,000 distinct CDR3 sequences, with 11% to 15% observed a single time. Uncontrolled infection, other autoimmune disease, pregnancy or lactation barred patients from enrollment. Clinical symptoms, serum thyroxine, TRAb, thyroid ultrasound and orbital computed tomography informed diagnoses.

This receptor was taken from a woman aged 40 to 55 with Graves' hyperthyroidism. The chain recombines TRBV20-1 with TRBJ2-1, with 9 bases aligning to TRBD1. Sequenced material: blood. The CDR3 here is CSAGPGQGPGSAYNEQFF. The CDR3 bases are TGCAGTGCTGGACCGGGACAGGGTCCCGGGAGCGCCTACAATGAGCAGTTCTTC.